The 2 T cell receptor beta chains in this list originate from one sample, sequenced in a study of T-cell memory formation after mild COVID-19. Each CDR3 protein is one row after TCRdb ran MiXCR on the 5' RACE reads. The sample has hundreds of thousands of distinct CDR3 sequences, over 15% seen once. The sequencing sample was made of PBMCs or a T cell subset sorted from them (not recorded which). The receptors originated from an adult woman who had mild COVID-19 (a few samples of this study predate the infection). Cell type and time point are not known.

This clonotype has just a few counts. The chain carries TRBV7-8 and TRBJ1-2; D is uncertain. V gave up 4 bases and J gave up 2 bases, with 17 bases separating them. This CDR3 contains 16 residues. The germline CDR1 and CDR2 sequences are SGHVS and FQNEAQ. CDR3 sequence (DNA): TGTGCCAGCAGCTCCCTGACGGAAACCCGGAACTATGGCTACACCTTC. As protein: CASSSLTETRNYGYTF.

The chain links TRBV7-9 to TRBJ2-1; 14 nucleotides match TRBD2. Germline CDR1 reads SEHNR; CDR2 reads FQNEAQ (reference sequence). The V segment lost 11 bases and the J segment 7 bases; nucleotides outside the gene matches: 10. The CDR3 contains 15 residues. The CDR3 nucleotides are TGTGCCTACGATGGGACTAGCGGGAGAGGAAATGAGCAGTTCTTC. It yields the protein CAYDGTSGRGNEQFF.